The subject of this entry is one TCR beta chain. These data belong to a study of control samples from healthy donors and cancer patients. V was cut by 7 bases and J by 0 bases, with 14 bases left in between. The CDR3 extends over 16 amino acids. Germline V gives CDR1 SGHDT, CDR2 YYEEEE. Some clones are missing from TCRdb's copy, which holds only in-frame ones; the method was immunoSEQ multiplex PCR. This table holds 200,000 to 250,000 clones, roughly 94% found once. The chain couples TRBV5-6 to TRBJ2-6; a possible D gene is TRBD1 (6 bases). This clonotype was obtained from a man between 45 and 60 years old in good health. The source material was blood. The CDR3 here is CASYRQVTSGANVLTF. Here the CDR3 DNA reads TGTGCCAGCTATAGACAGGTAACCTCTGGGGCCAACGTCCTGACTTTC. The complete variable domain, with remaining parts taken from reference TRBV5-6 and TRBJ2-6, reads DAGVTQSPTHLIKTRGQQVTLRCSPKSGHDTVSWYQQALGQGPQFIFQYYEEEERQRGNFPDRFSGHQFPNYSSELNVNALLLGDSALYLCASYRQVTSGANVLTFGAGSRLTVL.